The rows below give T cell receptor beta chains drawn from one sample of a study of blood T cell repertoires in COVID-19. The protocol was immunoSEQ multiplex PCR, while the TCRdb copy is restricted to in-frame clones and leaves out a portion. The data show approximately 81,000 clones, around 88% seen once. The sequenced sample consisted of PBMCs or T cells enriched from blood (not recorded which). Receptors originate from a woman between 45 and 60 years old with acute COVID-19. CDR3s include the opening cysteine and the closing phenylalanine or tryptophan. The D gene is left open where the match is weak. Size tells how often a clone was seen (once, few, many) or the class of an expanded clone, and some rows leave it out.

J,V,D,size,DNA,CDR3
TRBJ1-1,TRBV19,NA,NA,TGTGCCAGTAACAAGGGGCGGGGGACTGAAGCTTTCTTT,CASNKGRGTEAFF
TRBJ1-2,TRBV3-1/TRBV3-2,NA,NA,TGTGCCAGCAGCCAAGATCCCCCCGGGGGAAATGGCTACACCTTC,CASSQDPPGGNGYTF
TRBJ1-2,TRBV24-1,NA,NA,TGTGCCACCCGAAGCGGGGGCAGGGGTGGCTACACCTTC,CATRSGGRGGYTF
TRBJ1-6,TRBV9,NA,NA,TGTGCCAGCAGCGTAGACTTATCGGGTTCACCCCTCCACTTT,CASSVDLSGSPLHF
TRBJ2-7,TRBV9,TRBD1,NA,TGTGCCAGCAGCGTAGTATTGGACAGGAGCTCCTACGAGCAGTACTTC,CASSVVLDRSSYEQYF
TRBJ2-1,TRBV18,TRBD2,once,TGTGCCAGCTCACCGGGGAGGGTTCATAGTACTAGCGATGAGCAGTTCTTC,CASSPGRVHSTSDEQFF
TRBJ2-3,TRBV7-3,TRBD1,NA,TGTGCCAGCAGCTTCGCCTCGCGACAGGGGCTAACAGATACGCAGTATTTT,CASSFASRQGLTDTQYF
TRBJ2-3,TRBV19,TRBD2,once,TGTGCCAGTAGTGCGTGGACTAGCGGGAGGGCTCATACGCAGTATTTT,CASSAWTSGRAHTQYF
TRBJ2-1,TRBV10-3,TRBD2,NA,TGTGCCATTAGTTCACCGACTAGCGGGAGTAAGAATGAGCAGTTCTTC,CAISSPTSGSKNEQFF
TRBJ2-2,TRBV9,NA,NA,TGTGCCAGCAGCGTTAAGGCGGACACCGGGGAGCTGTTTTTT,CASSVKADTGELFF
TRBJ1-1,TRBV2,NA,NA,TGTGCCAGCAGTGAATTGGGCACAGGGCTGTTTTTCTTT,CASSELGTGLFFF
TRBJ2-3,TRBV7-2,NA,NA,TGTGCCAGCAGCTTCGGCGGCAGGGCTTACACAGATACGCAGTATTTT,CASSFGGRAYTDTQYF
TRBJ2-7,TRBV6-2/TRBV6-3,TRBD2,NA,TGTGCCAGCAGTTACTCGTCCCTAGCGGGGTCTCCCTACGAGCAGTACTTC,CASSYSSLAGSPYEQYF
TRBJ2-1,TRBV7-6,TRBD2,NA,TGTGCCAGCAGCGTTGGGACTAGCGGGAGGGGGCAGTTCTTC,CASSVGTSGRGQFF
TRBJ1-5,TRBV30,TRBD1,NA,TGTGCCTGGAGTGTAACAGGGGGGGATCAGCCCCAGCATTTT,CAWSVTGGDQPQHF
TRBJ2-4,TRBV5-8,TRBD2,NA,TGTGCCAGCAGCTTTTTAGGACTAGCGGGACTTAAAAACATTCAGTACTTC,CASSFLGLAGLKNIQYF
TRBJ1-2,TRBV28,TRBD1,NA,TGTGCCAGCAGAGTTGTTACAGGGGGCGTTCGAGGCTACACCTTC,CASRVVTGGVRGYTF
TRBJ2-7,TRBV19,NA,NA,TGTGCCAGTAGTCCTTCGGACGGGAACTACGAGCAGTACTTC,CASSPSDGNYEQYF
TRBJ1-4,TRBV19,TRBD1,once,TGTGCCAGTAGCCGGACAGGGGGTGAAAAACTGTTTTTT,CASSRTGGEKLFF
TRBJ1-1,TRBV6-4,TRBD1,once,TGTGCCAGCAGTGACTCTGGACAGGCCCGCACTGAAGCTTTCTTT,CASSDSGQARTEAFF
TRBJ1-2,TRBV6-2/TRBV6-3,NA,NA,TGTGCCAGCAGTTACTCGAGCGGTACGGGCTATGGCTACACCTTC,CASSYSSGTGYGYTF
TRBJ2-1,TRBV5-1,TRBD2,few,TGCGCCAGCAGCACCGGGGGTAGCGGGATCTATGAGCAGTTCTTC,CASSTGGSGIYEQFF
TRBJ2-6,TRBV19,NA,few,TGTGCCAGTAGTATAGGTGGGCCCTCTAACTCTGGGGCCAACGTCCTGACTTTC,CASSIGGPSNSGANVLTF
TRBJ1-2,TRBV4-2,TRBD1,NA,TGTGCCAGCAGCCCGGGGACAGGTGGAAACTATGGCTACACCTTC,CASSPGTGGNYGYTF
TRBJ1-5,TRBV27,TRBD1,NA,TGTGCCAGCAGTTTGAGCGGACAGGCTCTGGGCAATCAGCCCCAGCATTTT,CASSLSGQALGNQPQHF
TRBJ1-1,TRBV19,TRBD1,few,TGTGCCAGTGGGGACAGGGGGCGCGGAGACACTGAAGCTTTCTTT,CASGDRGRGDTEAFF
TRBJ2-1,TRBV5-1,TRBD2,NA,TGCGCCAGCAGCTCCCGGACTAGCGAACATCTCAATGAGCAGTTCTTC,CASSSRTSEHLNEQFF
TRBJ2-1,TRBV30,NA,NA,TGTGCCTGGAGTGTACGAGGGTGGGAGAACAATGAGCAGTTCTTC,CAWSVRGWENNEQFF
TRBJ2-7,TRBV5-1,TRBD2,NA,TGCGCCAGCAGCCTAGGAGTCCCGGGAGGGCCATCCTACGAGCAGTACTTC,CASSLGVPGGPSYEQYF
TRBJ1-5,TRBV19,NA,NA,TGTGCCAGTAGTCTTGGGTCTGGAAACGTCAGGACAGTCCAGCATTTT,CASSLGSGNVRTVQHF
TRBJ1-5,TRBV18,TRBD1,NA,TGTGCCAGCTCACCCCTCGGACAGGGTAATCAGCCCCAGCATTTT,CASSPLGQGNQPQHF
TRBJ1-1,TRBV28,NA,NA,TGTGCCAGCAGTTTAGGAGGGAATCTGAACACTGAAGCTTTCTTT,CASSLGGNLNTEAFF
TRBJ1-1,TRBV18,TRBD1,NA,TGTGCCAGCTCCCAAGGGACAGGTGAAGCTTTCTTT,CASSQGTGEAFF
TRBJ2-2,TRBV2,TRBD2,NA,TGTGCCAGCAGCGGGACTAGCGGGGCGAACACCGGGGAGCTGTTTTTT,CASSGTSGANTGELFF
TRBJ2-1,TRBV7-3,TRBD2,NA,TGTGCCAGCAGCCCCGGACTAGTTCCCTACAATGAGCAGTTCTTC,CASSPGLVPYNEQFF
TRBJ2-3,TRBV19,NA,NA,TGTGCCAGTAGTATCGGGCCTGGACTGAGCACAGATACGCAGTATTTT,CASSIGPGLSTDTQYF
TRBJ1-6,TRBV30,NA,NA,TGTGCCTGGAGTGTACGGTACTTACAATCTCAGGGTTCACCCCTCCACTTT,CAWSVRYLQSQGSPLHF
TRBJ1-3,TRBV5-1,NA,NA,TGCGCCAGCAGCTCGGGGGGAAACACCATATATTTT,CASSSGGNTIYF
TRBJ2-7,TRBV30,TRBD2,NA,TGTGCCTTTAGCGGGAGGTTCTACGAGCAGTACTTC,CAFSGRFYEQYF
TRBJ1-6,TRBV30,NA,NA,TGTGCCTGGAGTGAGAGGGGGGGGAATTCACCCCTCCACTTT,CAWSERGGNSPLHF
TRBJ1-4,TRBV10-3,NA,NA,TGTGCCACATCAACGGGAGCTGGGGAAAAACTGTTTTTT,CATSTGAGEKLFF
TRBJ2-5,TRBV6-2/TRBV6-3,TRBD2,NA,TGTGCCAGCAGTCAAGCTCCGGGACTAGCGGGAGGGCCCCCAGAGACCCAGTACTTC,CASSQAPGLAGGPPETQYF
TRBJ2-1,TRBV7-2,NA,NA,TGTGCCAGCAGCTCCCCAAATACTAGCATCTACAATGAGCAGTTCTTC,CASSSPNTSIYNEQFF
TRBJ1-1,TRBV29-1,NA,NA,TGCAGCGTTGCTTGGGGCGCGGAGAACACTGAAGCTTTCTTT,CSVAWGAENTEAFF
TRBJ2-7,TRBV10-3,TRBD2,NA,TGTGCCATCAGTGAGTCCCCCGGGCTAGCGGCCTCCTACGAGCAGTACTTC,CAISESPGLAASYEQYF
TRBJ2-2,TRBV11-2,NA,NA,TGTGCCAGCAGCTTAGGGGGGCAAGGGGAGCTGTTTTTT,CASSLGGQGELFF
TRBJ2-2,TRBV7-8,TRBD2,NA,TGTGCCAGCAGCCTAGGACTAGTTGTATCGGCCGGGGAGCTGTTTTTT,CASSLGLVVSAGELFF
TRBJ1-2,TRBV6-5,NA,NA,TGTGCCAGCAGTTACGGGCAGGGTGGTGGCTACACCTTC,CASSYGQGGGYTF
TRBJ1-3,TRBV6-5,NA,NA,TGTGCCAGCAGTTACTGGGGCGGAAGCTCTGGAAACACCATATATTTT,CASSYWGGSSGNTIYF